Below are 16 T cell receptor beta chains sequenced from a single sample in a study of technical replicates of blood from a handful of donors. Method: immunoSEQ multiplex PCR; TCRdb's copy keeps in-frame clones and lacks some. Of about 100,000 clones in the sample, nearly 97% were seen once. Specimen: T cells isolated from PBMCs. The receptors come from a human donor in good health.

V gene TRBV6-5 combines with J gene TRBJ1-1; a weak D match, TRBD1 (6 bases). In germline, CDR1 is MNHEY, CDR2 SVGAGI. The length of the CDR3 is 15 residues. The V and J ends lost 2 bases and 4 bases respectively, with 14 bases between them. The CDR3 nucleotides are TGTGCCAGCAGTTACATTTACAGGGCCCCCACTGAAGCTTTCTTT. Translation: CASSYIYRAPTEAFF.

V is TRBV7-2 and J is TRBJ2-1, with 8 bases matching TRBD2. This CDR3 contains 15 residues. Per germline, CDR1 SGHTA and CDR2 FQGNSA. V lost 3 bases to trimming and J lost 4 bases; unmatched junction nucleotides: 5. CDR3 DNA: TGTGCCAGCAGCTTTCAGACGGGAGGGTACAATGAGCAGTTCTTC. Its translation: CASSFQTGGYNEQFF. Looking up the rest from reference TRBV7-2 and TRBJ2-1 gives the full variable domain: GAGVSQSPSNKVTEKGKDVELRCDPISGHTALYWYRQSLGQGLEFLIYFQGNSAPDKSGLPSDRFSAERTGGSVSTLTIQRTQQEDSAVYLCASSFQTGGYNEQFFGPGTRLTVL.

The CDR3 reads CASSIMESSYEQYF. In DNA, the CDR3 is TGTGCCAGTAGTATAATGGAGAGCTCCTACGAGCAGTACTTC. This chain connects TRBV19 to TRBJ2-7, with unresolved D. The CDR3 extends over 14 amino acids. CDR1 and CDR2 from the germline V gene are LNHDA and SQIVND (reference sequence). Trimming shortened V by 2 bases and J by 0 bases, and 8 bases separated the two germline ends.

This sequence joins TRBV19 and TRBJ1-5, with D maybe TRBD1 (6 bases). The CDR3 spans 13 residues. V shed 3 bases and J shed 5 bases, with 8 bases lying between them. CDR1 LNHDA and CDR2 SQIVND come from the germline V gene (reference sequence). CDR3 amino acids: CASSIGGHQPQHF. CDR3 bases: TGTGCCAGTAGTATCGGGGGGCATCAGCCCCAGCATTTT.

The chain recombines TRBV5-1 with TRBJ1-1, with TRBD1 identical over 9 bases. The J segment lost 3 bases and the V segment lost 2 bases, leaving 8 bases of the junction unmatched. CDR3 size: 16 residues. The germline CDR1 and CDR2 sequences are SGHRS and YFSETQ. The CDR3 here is CASSFGRTGAHTEAFF. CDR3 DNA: TGCGCCAGCAGCTTTGGCCGGACAGGGGCGCACACTGAAGCTTTCTTT. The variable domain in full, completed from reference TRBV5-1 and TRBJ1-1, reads KAGVTQTPRYLIKTRGQQVTLSCSPISGHRSVSWYQQTPGQGLQFLFEYFSETQRNKGNFPGRFSGRQFSNSRSEMNVSTLELGDSALYLCASSFGRTGAHTEAFFGQGTRLTVV.

The CDR3 protein is CASSLSGGAPNEQFF. In DNA, the CDR3 is TGTGCCAGCAGCCTTAGCGGGGGGGCACCCAATGAGCAGTTCTTC. The chain combines TRBV7-3 with TRBJ2-1; 11 positions agree with TRBD2. Trimming removed 5 bases from V and 6 bases from J; junction bases left unmatched: 6. The germline CDR1 and CDR2 sequences are SGHTA and FQGTGA. The CDR3 is 15 residues long.

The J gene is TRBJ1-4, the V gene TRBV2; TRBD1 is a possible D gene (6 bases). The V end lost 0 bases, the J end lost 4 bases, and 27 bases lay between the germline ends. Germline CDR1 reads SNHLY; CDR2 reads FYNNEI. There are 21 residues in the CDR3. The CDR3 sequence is CASSEALSGAGGALINEKLFF. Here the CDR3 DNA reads TGTGCCAGCAGTGAAGCGCTTTCCGGAGCCGGGGGGGCGCTTATTAATGAAAAACTGTTTTTT.

The CDR3 sequence: CASSEFGATSGYEQYF. The CDR3 DNA is TGTGCCAGCAGTGAATTCGGGGCGACTAGCGGCTACGAGCAGTACTTC. The chain links TRBV25-1 to TRBJ2-7, with 9 bases fitting TRBD2. There are 16 residues in the CDR3. Germline V gene sequence: CDR1 MGHDK, CDR2 SYGVNS. V shed 1 base, J shed 3 bases, and the junction held 7 bases outside the gene matches.

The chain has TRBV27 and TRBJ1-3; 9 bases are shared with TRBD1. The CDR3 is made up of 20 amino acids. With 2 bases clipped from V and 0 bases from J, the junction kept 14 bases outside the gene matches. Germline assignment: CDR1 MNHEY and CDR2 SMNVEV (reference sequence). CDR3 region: CASSLVGDRAISNSGNTIYF. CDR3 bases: TGTGCCAGCAGTTTAGTGGGGGACAGGGCCATCTCTAACTCTGGAAACACCATATATTTT.

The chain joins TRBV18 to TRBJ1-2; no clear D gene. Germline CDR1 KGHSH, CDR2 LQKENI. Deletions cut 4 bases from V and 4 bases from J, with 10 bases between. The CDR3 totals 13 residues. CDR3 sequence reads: CASSLSRSYGYTF. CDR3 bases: TGTGCCAGCTCACTGTCCCGGTCCTATGGCTACACCTTC.

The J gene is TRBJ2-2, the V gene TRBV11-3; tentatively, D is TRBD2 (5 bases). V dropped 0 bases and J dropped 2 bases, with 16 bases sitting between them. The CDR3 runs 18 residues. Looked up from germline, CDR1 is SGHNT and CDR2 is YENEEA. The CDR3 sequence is CASSLEWVVGVNTGELFF. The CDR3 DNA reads TGTGCCAGCAGCTTAGAGTGGGTTGTCGGGGTTAACACCGGGGAGCTGTTTTTT.

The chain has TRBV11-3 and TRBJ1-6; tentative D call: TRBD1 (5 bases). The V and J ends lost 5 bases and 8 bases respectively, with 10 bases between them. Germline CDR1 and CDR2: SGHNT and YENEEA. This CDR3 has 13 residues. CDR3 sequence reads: CASSETAYSPLHF. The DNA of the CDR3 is TGTGCCAGCAGCGAGACAGCCTATTCACCCCTCCACTTT. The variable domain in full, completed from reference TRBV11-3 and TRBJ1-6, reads EAGVVQSPRYKIIEKKQPVAFWCNPISGHNTLYWYLQNLGQGPELLIRYENEEAVDDSQLPKDRFSAERLKGVDSTLKIQPAELGDSAVYLCASSETAYSPLHFGNGTRLTVT.

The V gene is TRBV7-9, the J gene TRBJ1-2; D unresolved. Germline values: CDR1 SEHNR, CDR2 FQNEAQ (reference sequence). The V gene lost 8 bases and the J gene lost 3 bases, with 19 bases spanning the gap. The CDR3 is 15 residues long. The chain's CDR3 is CASGSLVPSHYGYTF. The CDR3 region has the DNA TGTGCCAGCGGCTCGTTAGTTCCTTCCCACTATGGCTACACCTTC.

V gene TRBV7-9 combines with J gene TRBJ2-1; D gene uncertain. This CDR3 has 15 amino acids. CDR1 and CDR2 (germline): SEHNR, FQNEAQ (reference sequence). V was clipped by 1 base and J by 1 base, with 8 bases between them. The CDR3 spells CASSLVVRSYNEQFF. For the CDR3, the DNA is TGTGCCAGCAGCTTAGTAGTACGGTCCTACAATGAGCAGTTCTTC.

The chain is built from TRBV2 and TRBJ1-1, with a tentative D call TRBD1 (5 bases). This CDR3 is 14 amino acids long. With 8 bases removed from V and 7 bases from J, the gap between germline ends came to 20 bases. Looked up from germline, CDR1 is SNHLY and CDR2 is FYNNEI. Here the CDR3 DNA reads TGTGCCAGCGGAGACCGGCGGGGGTGGGGTGAAGCTTTCTTT. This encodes CASGDRRGWGEAFF.

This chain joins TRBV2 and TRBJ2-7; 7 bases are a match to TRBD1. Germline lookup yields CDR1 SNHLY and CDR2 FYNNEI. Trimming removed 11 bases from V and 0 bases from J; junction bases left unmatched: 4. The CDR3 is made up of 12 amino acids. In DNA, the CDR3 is TGTGCCGGCCGGGACAGCTCCTACGAGCAGTACTTC. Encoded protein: CAGRDSSYEQYF.